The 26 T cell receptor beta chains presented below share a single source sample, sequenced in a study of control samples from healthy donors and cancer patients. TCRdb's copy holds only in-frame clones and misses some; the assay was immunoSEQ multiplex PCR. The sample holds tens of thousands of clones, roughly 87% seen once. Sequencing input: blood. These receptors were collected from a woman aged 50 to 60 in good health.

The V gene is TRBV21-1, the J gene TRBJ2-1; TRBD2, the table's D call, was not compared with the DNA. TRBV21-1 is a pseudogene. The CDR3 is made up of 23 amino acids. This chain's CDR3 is CASSKGSGSSGPFSPLSYNEQFF. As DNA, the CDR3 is TGTGCCAGCAGCAAAGGTTCAGGCTCTAGCGGTCCCTTTTCCCCCCTCTCCTACAATGAGCAGTTCTTC.

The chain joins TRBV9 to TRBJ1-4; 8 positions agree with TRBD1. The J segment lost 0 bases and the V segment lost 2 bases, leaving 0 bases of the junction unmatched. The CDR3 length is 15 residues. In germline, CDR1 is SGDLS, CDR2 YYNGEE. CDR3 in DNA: TGTGCCAGCAGCGTGGACAGGGCAACTAATGAAAAACTGTTTTTT. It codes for CASSVDRATNEKLFF.

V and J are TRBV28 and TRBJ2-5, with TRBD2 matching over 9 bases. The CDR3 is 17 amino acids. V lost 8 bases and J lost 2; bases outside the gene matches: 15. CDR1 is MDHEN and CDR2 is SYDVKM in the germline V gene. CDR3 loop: CASSSPSGIPSQETQYF. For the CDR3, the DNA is TGTGCCAGCTCCAGCCCTAGCGGGATTCCCTCTCAAGAGACCCAGTACTTC.

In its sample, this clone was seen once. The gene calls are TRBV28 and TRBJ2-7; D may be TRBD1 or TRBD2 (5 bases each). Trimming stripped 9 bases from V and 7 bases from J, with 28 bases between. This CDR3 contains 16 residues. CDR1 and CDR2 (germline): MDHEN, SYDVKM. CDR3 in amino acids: CASSLPGALDAGEQYF. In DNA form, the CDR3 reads TGTGCCAGTTCCCTTCCCGGGGCTCTGGACGCTGGTGAGCAGTACTTC.

CDR3 amino acids: CASRTGGSNTEAFF. For the CDR3, the DNA is TGTGCCAGCAGAACAGGGGGTTCGAACACTGAAGCTTTCTTT. V gene TRBV7-3 combines with J gene TRBJ1-1, with TRBD1 matching 8 bases. There are 14 residues in the CDR3. The germline V gene encodes CDR1 SGHTA and CDR2 FQGTGA. V trimming: 6 bases; J trimming: 1 base; junction bases outside the gene matches: 4.

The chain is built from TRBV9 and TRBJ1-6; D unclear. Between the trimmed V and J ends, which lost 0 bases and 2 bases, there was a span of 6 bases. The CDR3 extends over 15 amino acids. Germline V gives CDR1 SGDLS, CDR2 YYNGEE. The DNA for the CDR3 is TGTGCCAGCAGCGTAGACAGTCCCTATAATTCACCCCTCCACTTT. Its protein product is CASSVDSPYNSPLHF.

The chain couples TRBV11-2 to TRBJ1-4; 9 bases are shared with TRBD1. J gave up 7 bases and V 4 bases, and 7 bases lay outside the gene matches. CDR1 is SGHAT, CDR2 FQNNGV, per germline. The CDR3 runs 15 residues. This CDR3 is CASSSMNRGREKLFF. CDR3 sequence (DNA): TGTGCCAGCAGCTCCATGAACAGGGGGCGTGAAAAACTGTTTTTT.

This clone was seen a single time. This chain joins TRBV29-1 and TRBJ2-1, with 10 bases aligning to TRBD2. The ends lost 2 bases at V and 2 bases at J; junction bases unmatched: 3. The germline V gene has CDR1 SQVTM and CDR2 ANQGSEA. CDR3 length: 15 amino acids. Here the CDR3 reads CSVETLAGAYNEQFF. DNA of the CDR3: TGCAGCGTTGAAACCCTAGCGGGAGCCTACAATGAGCAGTTCTTC.

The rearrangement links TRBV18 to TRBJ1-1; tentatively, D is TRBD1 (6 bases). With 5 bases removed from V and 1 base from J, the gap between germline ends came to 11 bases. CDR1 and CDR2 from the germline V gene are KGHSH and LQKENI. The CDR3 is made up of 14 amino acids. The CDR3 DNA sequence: TGTGCCAGCTCAGCCGGACAGCCGAACACTGAAGCTTTCTTT. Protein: CASSAGQPNTEAFF.

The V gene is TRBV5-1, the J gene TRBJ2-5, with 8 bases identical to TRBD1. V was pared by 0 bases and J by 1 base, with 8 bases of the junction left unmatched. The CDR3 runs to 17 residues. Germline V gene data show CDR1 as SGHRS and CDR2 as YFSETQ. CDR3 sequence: CASSLALTGDSQETQYF. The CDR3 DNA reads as TGCGCCAGCAGCTTGGCTTTGACAGGGGACAGCCAAGAGACCCAGTACTTC.

The CDR3 spells CASSPRDRNYGYTF. The CDR3 DNA sequence: TGTGCCAGCTCACCCCGGGACCGCAACTATGGCTACACCTTC. The V and J genes are TRBV18 and TRBJ1-2; tentative D call: TRBD1 (5 bases). This CDR3 contains 14 residues. V was shortened by 3 bases and J by 2 bases, with 10 bases between the two germline ends. Germline loops: CDR1 KGHSH, CDR2 LQKENI.

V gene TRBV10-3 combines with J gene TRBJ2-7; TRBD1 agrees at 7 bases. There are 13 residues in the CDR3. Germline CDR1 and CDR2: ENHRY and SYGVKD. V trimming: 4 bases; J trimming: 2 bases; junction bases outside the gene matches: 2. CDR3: CAISVQGAYEQYF. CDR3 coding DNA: TGTGCCATCAGTGTCCAGGGGGCCTACGAGCAGTACTTC.

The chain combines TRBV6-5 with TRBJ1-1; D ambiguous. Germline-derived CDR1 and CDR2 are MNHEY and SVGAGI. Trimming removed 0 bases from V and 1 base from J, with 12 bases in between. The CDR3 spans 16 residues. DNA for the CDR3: TGTGCCAGCAGTTACTCAGGACGCGGCCGGAACACTGAAGCTTTCTTT. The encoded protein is CASSYSGRGRNTEAFF.

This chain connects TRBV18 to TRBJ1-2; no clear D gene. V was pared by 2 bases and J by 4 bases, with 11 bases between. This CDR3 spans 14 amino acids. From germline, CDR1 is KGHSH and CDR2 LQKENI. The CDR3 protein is CASSPSRVSYGYTF. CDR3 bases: TGTGCCAGCTCACCATCGAGGGTTTCCTATGGCTACACCTTC.

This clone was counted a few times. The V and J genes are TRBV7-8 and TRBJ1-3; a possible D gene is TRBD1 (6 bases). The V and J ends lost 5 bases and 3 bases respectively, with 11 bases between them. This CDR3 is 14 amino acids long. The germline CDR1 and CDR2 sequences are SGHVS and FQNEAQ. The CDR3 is CASSHREIGNTIYF. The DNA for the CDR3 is TGTGCCAGCAGCCACAGGGAAATTGGAAACACCATATATTTT.

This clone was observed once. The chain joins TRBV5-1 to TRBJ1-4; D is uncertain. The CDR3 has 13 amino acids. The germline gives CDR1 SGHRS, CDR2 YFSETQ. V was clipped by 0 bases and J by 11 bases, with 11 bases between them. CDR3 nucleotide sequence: TGCGCCAGCAGCTTGGATGGCGGACGGAAACTGTTTTTT. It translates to CASSLDGGRKLFF.

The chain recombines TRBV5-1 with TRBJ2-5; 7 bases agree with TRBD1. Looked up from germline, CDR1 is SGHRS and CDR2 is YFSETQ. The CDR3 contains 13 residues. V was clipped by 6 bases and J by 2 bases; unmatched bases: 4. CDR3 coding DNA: TGCGCCAGCAATAAACAGGGGCAAGAGACCCAGTACTTC. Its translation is CASNKQGQETQYF.

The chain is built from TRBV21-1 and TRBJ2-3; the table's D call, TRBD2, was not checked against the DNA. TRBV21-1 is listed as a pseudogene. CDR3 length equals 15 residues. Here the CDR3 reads CASSKREVDTDTQYF. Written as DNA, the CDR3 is TGTGCCAGCAGCAAACGGGAAGTAGATACAGATACGCAGTATTTT.

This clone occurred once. DNA of the CDR3: TGTGCCAGCAGCGTAGGCCCATCGTCGCTCACAGATACGCAGTATTTT. Translation gives CASSVGPSSLTDTQYF. The chain recombines TRBV9 with TRBJ2-3; D ambiguous. V lost 0 bases to trimming and J lost 2 bases, with 13 bases between them. Germline CDR1 and CDR2: SGDLS and YYNGEE. This CDR3 comprises 16 residues.

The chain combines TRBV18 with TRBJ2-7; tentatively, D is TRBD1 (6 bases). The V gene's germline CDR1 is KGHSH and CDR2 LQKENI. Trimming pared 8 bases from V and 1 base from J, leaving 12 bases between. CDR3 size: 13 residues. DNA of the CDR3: TGTGCCAGCCAGGACAGTCCTTCCTACGAGCAGTACTTC. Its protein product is CASQDSPSYEQYF.

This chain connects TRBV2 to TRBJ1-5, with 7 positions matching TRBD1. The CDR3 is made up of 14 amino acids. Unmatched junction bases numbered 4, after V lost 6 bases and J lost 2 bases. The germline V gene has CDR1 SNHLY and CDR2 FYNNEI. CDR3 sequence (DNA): TGTGCCAGCAGCCGGGACAGCGGCAATCAGCCCCAGCATTTT. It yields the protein CASSRDSGNQPQHF.

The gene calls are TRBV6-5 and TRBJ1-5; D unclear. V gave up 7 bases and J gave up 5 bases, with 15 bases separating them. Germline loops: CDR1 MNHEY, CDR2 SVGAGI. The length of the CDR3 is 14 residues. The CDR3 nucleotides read TGTGCCAGCATTCCGACCGGGAGATATCAGCCCCAGCATTTT. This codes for CASIPTGRYQPQHF.

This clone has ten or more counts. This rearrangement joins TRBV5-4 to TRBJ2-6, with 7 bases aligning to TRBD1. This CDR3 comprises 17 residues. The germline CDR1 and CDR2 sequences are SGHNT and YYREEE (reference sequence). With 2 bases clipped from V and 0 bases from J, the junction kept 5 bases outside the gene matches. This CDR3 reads CASSFDRVLSGANVLTF. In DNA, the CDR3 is TGTGCCAGCAGCTTCGACAGGGTACTCTCTGGGGCCAACGTCCTGACTTTC.

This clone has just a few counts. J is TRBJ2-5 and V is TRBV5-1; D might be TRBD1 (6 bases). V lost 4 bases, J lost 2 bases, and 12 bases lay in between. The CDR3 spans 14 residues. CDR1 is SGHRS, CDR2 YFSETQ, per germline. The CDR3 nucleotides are TGCGCCAGCAGCCCCGGACAGAATCAAGAGACCCAGTACTTC. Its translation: CASSPGQNQETQYF.

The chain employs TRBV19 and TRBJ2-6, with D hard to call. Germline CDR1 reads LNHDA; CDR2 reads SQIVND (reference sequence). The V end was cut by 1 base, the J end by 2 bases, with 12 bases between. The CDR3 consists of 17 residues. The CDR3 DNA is TGTGCCAGTAGTATAGTCTCGAGAGGAGCTGGGGCCAACGTCCTGACTTTC. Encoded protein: CASSIVSRGAGANVLTF.

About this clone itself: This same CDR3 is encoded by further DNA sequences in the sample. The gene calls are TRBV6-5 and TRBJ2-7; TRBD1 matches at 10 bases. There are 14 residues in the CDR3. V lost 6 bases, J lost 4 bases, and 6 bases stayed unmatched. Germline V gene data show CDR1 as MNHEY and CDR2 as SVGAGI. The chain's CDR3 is CASSPGQGRYEQYF. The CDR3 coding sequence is TGTGCCAGCAGCCCGGGACAGGGGCGATACGAGCAGTACTTC.